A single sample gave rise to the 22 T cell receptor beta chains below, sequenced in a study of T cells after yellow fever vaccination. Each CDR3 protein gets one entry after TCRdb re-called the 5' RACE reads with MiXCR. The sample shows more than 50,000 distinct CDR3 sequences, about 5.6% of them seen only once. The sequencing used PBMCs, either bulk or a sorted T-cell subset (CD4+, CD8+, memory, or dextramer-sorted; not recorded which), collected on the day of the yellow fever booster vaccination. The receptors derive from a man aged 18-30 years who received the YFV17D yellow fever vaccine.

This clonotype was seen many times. The CDR3 DNA sequence: TGCGCCAGCAGCTTGCTAGCGGGGGGGGCCTACGAGCAGTACGTC. It is translated as CASSLLAGGAYEQYV. V and J are TRBV5-1 and TRBJ2-7, with 12 bases aligning to TRBD2. Unmatched junction bases numbered 1, after V lost 1 base and J lost 2 bases. CDR1 and CDR2 (germline): SGHRS, YFSETQ. CDR3 length: 15 amino acids.

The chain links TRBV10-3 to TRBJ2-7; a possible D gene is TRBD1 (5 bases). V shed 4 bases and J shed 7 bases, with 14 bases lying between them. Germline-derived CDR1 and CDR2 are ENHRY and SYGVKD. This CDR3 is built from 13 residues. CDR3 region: CAISGGSLREQYV. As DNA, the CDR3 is TGTGCCATCAGTGGGGGCAGTCTAAGGGAGCAGTACGTC.

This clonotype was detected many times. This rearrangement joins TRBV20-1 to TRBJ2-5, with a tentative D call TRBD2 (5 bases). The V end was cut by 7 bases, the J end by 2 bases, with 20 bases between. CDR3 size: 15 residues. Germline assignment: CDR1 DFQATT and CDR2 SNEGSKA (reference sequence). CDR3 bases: TGCAGTGTTGCCTCCTCGGACTTTCTTCAAGAGACCCAGTACTTC. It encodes CSVASSDFLQETQYF.

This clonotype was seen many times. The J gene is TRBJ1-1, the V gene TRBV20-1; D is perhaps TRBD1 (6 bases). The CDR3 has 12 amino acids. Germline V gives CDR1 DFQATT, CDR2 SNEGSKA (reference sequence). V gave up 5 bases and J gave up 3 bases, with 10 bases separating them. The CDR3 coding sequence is TGCAGTGCTCGGAGGGGGGACACTGAAGCTTTCTTT. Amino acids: CSARRGDTEAFF.

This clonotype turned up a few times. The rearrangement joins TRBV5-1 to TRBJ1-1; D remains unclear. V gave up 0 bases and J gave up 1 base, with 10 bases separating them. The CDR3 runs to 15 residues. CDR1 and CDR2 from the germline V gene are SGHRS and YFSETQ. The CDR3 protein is CASSLDRLGNTEAFF. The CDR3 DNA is TGCGCCAGCAGCTTGGATCGCCTGGGGAACACTGAAGCTTTCTTT.

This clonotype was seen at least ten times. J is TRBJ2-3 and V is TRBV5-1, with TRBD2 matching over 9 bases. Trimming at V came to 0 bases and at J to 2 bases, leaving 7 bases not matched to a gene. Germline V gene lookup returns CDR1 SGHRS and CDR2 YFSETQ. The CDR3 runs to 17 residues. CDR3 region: CASSLAASGVFTDTQYF. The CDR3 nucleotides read TGCGCCAGCAGCTTGGCGGCTAGCGGGGTATTCACAGATACGCAGTATTTT.

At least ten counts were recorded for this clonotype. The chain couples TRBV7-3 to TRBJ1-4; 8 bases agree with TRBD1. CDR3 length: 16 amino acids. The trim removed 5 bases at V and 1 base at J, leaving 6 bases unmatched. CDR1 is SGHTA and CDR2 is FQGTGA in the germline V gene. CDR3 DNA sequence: TGTGCCAGCAGCCCCGGACAGGGAGGAACTAATGAAAAACTGTTTTTT. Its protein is CASSPGQGGTNEKLFF.

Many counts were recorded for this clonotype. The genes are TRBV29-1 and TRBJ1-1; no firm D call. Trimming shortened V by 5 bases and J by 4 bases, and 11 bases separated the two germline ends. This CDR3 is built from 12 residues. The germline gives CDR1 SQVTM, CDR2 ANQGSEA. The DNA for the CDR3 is TGCAGCGTTAGATCCCAGGCCACTGAAGCTTTCTTT. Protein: CSVRSQATEAFF.

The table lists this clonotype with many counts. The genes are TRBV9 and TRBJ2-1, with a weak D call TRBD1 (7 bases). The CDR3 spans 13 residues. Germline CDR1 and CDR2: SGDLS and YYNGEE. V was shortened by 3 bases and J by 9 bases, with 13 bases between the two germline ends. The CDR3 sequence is CASSAQQGGEQFF. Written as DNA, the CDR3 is TGTGCCAGCAGCGCGCAGCAGGGGGGTGAGCAGTTCTTC.

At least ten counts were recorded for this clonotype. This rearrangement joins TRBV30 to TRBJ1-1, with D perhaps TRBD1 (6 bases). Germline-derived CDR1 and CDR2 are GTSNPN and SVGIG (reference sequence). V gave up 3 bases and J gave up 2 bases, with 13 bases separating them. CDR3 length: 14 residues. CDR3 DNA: TGTGCCTGGAGACCGGGGGCGCTAAACACTGAAGCTTTCTTT. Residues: CAWRPGALNTEAFF.

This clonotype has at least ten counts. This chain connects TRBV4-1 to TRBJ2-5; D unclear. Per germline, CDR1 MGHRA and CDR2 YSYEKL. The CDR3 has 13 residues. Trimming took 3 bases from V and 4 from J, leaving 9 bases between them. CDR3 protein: CASSHNGIETQYF. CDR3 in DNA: TGCGCCAGCAGCCATAACGGAATAGAGACCCAGTACTTC.

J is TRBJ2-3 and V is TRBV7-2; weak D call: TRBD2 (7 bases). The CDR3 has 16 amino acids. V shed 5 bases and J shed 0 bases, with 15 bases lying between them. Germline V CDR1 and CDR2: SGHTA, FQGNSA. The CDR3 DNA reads TGTGCCAGCAGCGCCCGGGGGGCGAGAAGCACAGATACGCAGTATTTT. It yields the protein CASSARGARSTDTQYF.

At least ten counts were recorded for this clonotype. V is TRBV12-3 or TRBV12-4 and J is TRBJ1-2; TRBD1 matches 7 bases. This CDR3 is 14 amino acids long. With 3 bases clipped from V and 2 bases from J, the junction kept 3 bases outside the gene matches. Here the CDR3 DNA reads TGTGCCAGCAGTTTTTTACAGGGGAACTATGGCTACACCTTC. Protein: CASSFLQGNYGYTF.

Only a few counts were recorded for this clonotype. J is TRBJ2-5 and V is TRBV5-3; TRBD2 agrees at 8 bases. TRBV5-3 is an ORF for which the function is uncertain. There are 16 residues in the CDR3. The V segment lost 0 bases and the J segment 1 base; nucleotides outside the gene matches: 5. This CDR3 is CARSLGSGSIQETQYF. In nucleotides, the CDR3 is TGTGCCAGAAGCTTGGGCAGCGGGAGTATCCAAGAGACCCAGTACTTC.

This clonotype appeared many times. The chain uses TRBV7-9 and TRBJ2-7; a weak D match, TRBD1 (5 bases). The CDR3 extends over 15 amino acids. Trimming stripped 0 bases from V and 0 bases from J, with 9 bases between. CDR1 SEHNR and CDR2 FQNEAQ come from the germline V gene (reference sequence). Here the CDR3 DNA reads TGTGCCAGCAGCTTAGCAGGGGCTGACTCCTACGAGCAGTACGTC. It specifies CASSLAGADSYEQYV.

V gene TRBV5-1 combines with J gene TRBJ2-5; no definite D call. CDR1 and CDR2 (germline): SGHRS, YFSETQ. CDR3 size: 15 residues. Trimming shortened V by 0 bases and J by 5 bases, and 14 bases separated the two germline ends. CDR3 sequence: CASSLAVLSDETQYF. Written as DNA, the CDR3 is TGCGCCAGCAGCTTGGCCGTATTAAGCGATGAGACCCAGTACTTC.

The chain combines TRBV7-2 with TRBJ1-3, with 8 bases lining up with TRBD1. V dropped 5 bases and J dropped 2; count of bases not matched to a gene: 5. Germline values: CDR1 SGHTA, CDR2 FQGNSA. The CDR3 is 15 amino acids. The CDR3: CASSVDRGTGNTIYF. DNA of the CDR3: TGTGCCAGCAGCGTTGACAGGGGAACTGGAAACACCATATATTTT.

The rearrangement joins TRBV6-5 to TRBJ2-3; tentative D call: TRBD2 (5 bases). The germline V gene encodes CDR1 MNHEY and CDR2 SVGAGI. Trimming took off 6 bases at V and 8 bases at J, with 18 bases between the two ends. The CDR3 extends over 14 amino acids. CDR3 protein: CASSQDSRRGTQYF. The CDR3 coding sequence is TGTGCCAGCAGCCAGGACTCCCGCCGGGGTACGCAGTATTTT.

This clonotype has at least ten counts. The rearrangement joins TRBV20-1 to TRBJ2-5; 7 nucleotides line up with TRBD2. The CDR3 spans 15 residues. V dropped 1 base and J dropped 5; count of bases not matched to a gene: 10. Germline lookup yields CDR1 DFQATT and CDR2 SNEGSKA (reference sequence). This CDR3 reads CSARGSGAAVETQYF. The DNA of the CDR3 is TGCAGTGCTAGAGGGAGCGGGGCGGCCGTGGAGACCCAGTACTTC.

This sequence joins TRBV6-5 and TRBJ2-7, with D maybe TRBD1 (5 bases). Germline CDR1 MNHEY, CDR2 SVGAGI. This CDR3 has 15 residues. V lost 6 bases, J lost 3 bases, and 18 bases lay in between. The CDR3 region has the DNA TGTGCCAGCAGCCTACAGGCGGACGACGGCTACGAGCAGTACTTC. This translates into CASSLQADDGYEQYF.

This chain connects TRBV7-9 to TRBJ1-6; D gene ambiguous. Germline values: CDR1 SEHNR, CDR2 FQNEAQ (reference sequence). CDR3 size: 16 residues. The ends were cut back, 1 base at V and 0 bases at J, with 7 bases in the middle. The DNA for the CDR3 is TGTGCCAGCAGCTTAGGGCTCGGCTCCTATAATTCACCCCTCCACTTT. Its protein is CASSLGLGSYNSPLHF.

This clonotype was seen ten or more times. In DNA form, the CDR3 reads TGTGCCATCACTGACAACTCTGGAAACACCATATATTTT. As protein: CAITDNSGNTIYF. V and J are TRBV10-3 and TRBJ1-3; unclear D gene. V lost 7 bases and J 0 bases, leaving 7 bases between the germline ends. CDR1 and CDR2 (germline): ENHRY, SYGVKD. The CDR3 is 13 residues long.